This T cell receptor (beta chain) was recorded in a study of shared clonotypes between healthy human individuals (dated by TCRdb to 2019 to 2021). In the study overall: The cohort included three men and two women between 18 and 49 years of age. Per donor, three plates each were used for CD4 naive and CD4 memory, two for CD8 naive, and one for CD8 memory. Blood TCR repertoires of five healthy adults were deeply sequenced to estimate repertoire size and the extent of clonotype sharing between individuals. Different laboratories and diverse techniques were used to prepare libraries and sequence TCR repertoires, to increase sequencing depth and limit assay-specific biases. Leukapheresis yielded between about 0.94 and 9 billion PBMCs per donor. Points the paper makes about the study in general: Larger estimated clonotype richness was generally found for naive subsets than for memory subsets. Pairwise subsampling led to the expectation that sequencing depth would affect the degree of clonotype sharing among donors. Across four donors, about 5.2% of naive CD4, roughly 3.4% of naive CD8, under 2.5% of memory CD4, and 0.4% of memory CD8 clonotypes were shared. Because the study included only a small number of donors, the genetic and exposure-history diversity represented was limited. Compared with non-shared clonotypes, clonotypes shared by all four sorted-subset donors had higher generation probabilities. Only blood was sampled, and tissue TCR repertoires likely differ from those in blood. Incomplete sequencing was indicated by rarefaction of sorted-subset datasets, despite the large sequencing depth.

Using the deep immunoSEQ assay, multiplex PCR amplified TCR CDR3 regions from genomic DNA. For each cell subset, the extracted genomic DNA was distributed evenly across all wells of several immunoSEQ 96-well plates, and each plate served as one replicate. For sorted subsets, around 200 ng genomic DNA, equal to 25,000 to 35,000 T cell genomes, was loaded into each replicate PCR. The purified libraries were quantified using a Qubit 3.0 fluorometer, sized with a Bioanalyzer 2100, and then quantified again using the KAPA Library Quantification kit. Each immunoSEQ 96-well plate was sequenced on its own single-read 150-cycle Illumina NextSeq 550 flow cell. Turning to the authors' computational methods: The immunoSEQ output contained only junctional sequences without quality scores, so filtering could not match that applied to full-length reads. To assign V/J genes and CDR3, sequences were annotated against IMGT germline references using PyIR, a Python wrapper for IgBLAST v1.9. Reads were removed for weak V/J assignments (E-value above 1e-6), missing CDR3, stop codons, out-of-frame junctions, or ambiguous translated residues. V3J clonotypes were defined as sequences sharing an identical inferred V gene, J gene, and CDR3 amino acid sequence. Percentage overlap between repertoires was computed as shared unique clonotypes divided by the size of the smaller repertoire. Three approaches were used to assess repertoire richness: RTK rarefaction, the Chao1 estimator, and Recon v2.1 estimates of unobserved clonotypes. OLGA was used to compute generation probabilities for all TCRbeta clonotypes that the gDNA method yielded from a handful of donors. TCRdb stores this immuneACCESS table with in-frame sequences only. Part of the clones is absent; in the studies checked, under half of the shortfall reflects unresolved V genes, and no reason is known for the rest. D and trimming come from the DNA, and the V and J calls and clone size come from that table. For this sample the table gives around 1.5 million clones, of which 98% were detected only once. The ten largest clones add up to around 0.45% of the sample.

The donors were healthy, HIV-negative adults who had no recently reported acute infections or vaccinations. Only Caucasian adults living in Nashville, Tennessee, USA were represented among the donors. CD4+ T cells were enriched through magnetic negative selection, after which naive cells were positively selected on CD45RA and the remaining negative fraction served as the memory subset. After blood collection by leukapheresis, PBMCs were isolated using Ficoll-Histopaque density gradient centrifugation and then cryopreserved in the vapor phase of liquid nitrogen. Analytical flow cytometry was used to check the purity and quantity of each magnetically sorted T cell population. Genomic DNA was isolated from each sorted fraction and quantified by UV absorbance on a Nanodrop 2000c. The sample holds one count of this clone. Its antigen remains unidentified. No clone much larger than this one lies a single base away; base qualities are absent.

CDR1 MDHEN and CDR2 SYDVKM are derived from the germline V gene. V ends up 2 bases short and J 4 bases short, with an unmatched junction base count of 7. Inclusive of the bounding cysteine and phenylalanine, the CDR3 is 15 residues long. Just the 45-base CDR3 DNA is kept, in frame starting at base 1. The receptor was derived from a man aged 30 to 39 in good health. The rearranged segments are TRBV28 and TRBJ1-2, and TRBD1 matches 7 of the central bases. Material for sequencing was naive CD4+ T cells sorted from blood. The sample's cell subset or site label is to be understood as: CD45RA+ positively selected. This receptor has the CDR3 CASSLPDRLGYGYTF. The sequenced DNA is TGTGCCAGCAGTTTACCGGACAGGCTCGGCTATGGCTACACCTTC.